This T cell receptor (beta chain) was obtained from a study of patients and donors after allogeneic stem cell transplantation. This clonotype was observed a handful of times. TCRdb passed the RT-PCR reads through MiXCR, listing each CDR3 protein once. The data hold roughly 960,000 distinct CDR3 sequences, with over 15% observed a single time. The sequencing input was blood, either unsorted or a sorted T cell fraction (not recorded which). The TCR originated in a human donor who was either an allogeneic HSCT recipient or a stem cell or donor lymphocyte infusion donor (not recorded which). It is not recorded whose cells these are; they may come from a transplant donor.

The CDR3 reads CASSETGPGTDTQYF. The CDR3 DNA follows: TGTGCCAGCAGTGAAACGGGGCCGGGCACAGATACGCAGTATTTT. The chain combines TRBV2 with TRBJ2-3; tentatively, D is TRBD1 or TRBD2 (5 bases each). The germline gives CDR1 SNHLY, CDR2 FYNNEI. The CDR3 is 15 residues long. V was pared by 2 bases and J by 1 base, with 10 bases between.